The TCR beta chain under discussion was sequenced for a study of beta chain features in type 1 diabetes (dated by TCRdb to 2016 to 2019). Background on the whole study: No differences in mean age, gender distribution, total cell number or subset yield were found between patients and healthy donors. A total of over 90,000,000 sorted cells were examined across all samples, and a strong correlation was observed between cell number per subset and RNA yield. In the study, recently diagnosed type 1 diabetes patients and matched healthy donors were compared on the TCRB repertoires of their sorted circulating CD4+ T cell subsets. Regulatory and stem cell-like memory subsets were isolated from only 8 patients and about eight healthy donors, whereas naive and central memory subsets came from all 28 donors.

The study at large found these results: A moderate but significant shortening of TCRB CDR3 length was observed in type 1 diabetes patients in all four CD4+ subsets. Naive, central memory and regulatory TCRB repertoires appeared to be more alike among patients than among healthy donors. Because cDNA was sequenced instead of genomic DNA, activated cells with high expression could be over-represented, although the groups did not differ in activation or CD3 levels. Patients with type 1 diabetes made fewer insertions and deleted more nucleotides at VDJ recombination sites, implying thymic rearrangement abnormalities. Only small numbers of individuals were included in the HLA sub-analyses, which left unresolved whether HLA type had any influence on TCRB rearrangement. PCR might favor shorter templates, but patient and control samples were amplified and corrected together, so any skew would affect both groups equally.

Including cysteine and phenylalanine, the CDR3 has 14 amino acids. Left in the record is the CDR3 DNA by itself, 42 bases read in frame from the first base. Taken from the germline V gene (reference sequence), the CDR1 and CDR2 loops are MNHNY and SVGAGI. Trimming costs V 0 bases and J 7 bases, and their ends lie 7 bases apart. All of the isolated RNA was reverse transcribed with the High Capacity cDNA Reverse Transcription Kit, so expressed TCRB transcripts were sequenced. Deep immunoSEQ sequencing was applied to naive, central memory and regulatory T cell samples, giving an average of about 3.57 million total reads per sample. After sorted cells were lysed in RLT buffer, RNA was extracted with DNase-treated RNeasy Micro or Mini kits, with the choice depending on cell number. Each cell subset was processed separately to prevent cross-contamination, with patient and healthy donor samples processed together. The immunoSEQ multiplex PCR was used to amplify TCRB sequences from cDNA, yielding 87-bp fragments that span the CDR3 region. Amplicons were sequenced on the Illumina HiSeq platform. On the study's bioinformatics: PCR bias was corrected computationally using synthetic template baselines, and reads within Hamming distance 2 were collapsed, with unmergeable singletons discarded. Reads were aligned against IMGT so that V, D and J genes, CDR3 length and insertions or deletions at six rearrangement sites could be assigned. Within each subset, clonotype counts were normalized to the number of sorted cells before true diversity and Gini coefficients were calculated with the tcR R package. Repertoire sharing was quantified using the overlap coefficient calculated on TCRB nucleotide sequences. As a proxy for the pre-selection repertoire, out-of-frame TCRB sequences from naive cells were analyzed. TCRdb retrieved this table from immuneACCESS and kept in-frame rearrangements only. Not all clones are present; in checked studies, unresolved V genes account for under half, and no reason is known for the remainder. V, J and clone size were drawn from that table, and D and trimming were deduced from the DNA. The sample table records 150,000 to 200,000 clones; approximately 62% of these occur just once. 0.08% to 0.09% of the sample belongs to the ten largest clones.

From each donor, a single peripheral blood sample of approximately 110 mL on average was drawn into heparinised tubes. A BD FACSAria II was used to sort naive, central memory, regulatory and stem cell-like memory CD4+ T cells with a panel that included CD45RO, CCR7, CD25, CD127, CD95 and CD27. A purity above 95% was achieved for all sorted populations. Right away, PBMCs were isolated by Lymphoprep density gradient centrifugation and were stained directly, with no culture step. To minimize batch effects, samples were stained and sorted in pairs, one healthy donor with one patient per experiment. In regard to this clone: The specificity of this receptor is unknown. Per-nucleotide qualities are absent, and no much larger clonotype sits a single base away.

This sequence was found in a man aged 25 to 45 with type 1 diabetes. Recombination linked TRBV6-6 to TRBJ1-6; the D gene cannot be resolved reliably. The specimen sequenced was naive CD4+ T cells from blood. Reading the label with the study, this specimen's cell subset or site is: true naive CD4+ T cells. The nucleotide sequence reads TGTGCCAGCAGTTACTCAACGTTAAATTCACCCCTCCACTTT. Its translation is CASSYSTLNSPLHF.